These 30 T cell receptor beta chains were all obtained from the same sample, sequenced in a study of OX40 agonist ivuxolimab in advanced cancers. Some clones are missing from TCRdb's copy, which holds only in-frame ones; the method was immunoSEQ multiplex PCR. The table has roughly 80,000 clones, 70% to 90% seen once. The sample here was CD4+ or CD8+ T cells sorted from blood, taken in a trial of the OX40 agonist ivuxolimab. All receptors come from an adult with an advanced solid tumor such as melanoma, head and neck, liver or kidney cancer.

The V gene is TRBV28, the J gene TRBJ2-7, with D maybe TRBD1 (5 bases). CDR1 and CDR2 from the germline V gene are MDHEN and SYDVKM. The germline V and J ends were trimmed by 9 bases and 2 bases, with 14 bases remaining between them. This CDR3 contains 13 residues. For the CDR3, the DNA is TGTGCCAGTTCCGGACAACTCCCCTACGAGCAGTACTTC. Protein product: CASSGQLPYEQYF.

The sample holds one count of this clone. The chain has TRBV19 and TRBJ2-1, with D perhaps TRBD1 (5 bases). Deletions cut 5 bases from V and 6 bases from J, with 11 bases between. Germline lookup yields CDR1 LNHDA and CDR2 SQIVND (reference sequence). This CDR3 is 13 amino acids long. The CDR3 is CASSLSGLNEQFF. CDR3 sequence (DNA): TGTGCCAGTAGTTTATCAGGGCTCAATGAGCAGTTCTTC.

V is TRBV5-1 and J is TRBJ2-3; D is uncertain. V was clipped by 5 bases and J by 6 bases, with 16 bases between them. The CDR3 sequence is 14 residues long. Germline V CDR1 and CDR2: SGHRS, YFSETQ. CDR3 nucleotide sequence: TGCGCCAGCAGTCGGACGGTTGTTTTGGATACGCAGTATTTT. It is translated as CASSRTVVLDTQYF.

This chain links TRBV6-1 with TRBJ2-2, with 9 nucleotides matching TRBD1. The CDR3 contains 18 residues. V dropped 3 bases and J dropped 5; count of bases not matched to a gene: 13. Germline loops: CDR1 MNHNS, CDR2 SASEGT. The CDR3 region has the DNA TGTGCCAGCAGTGAGTACAGGGGGCGCGCCGGTCTGACCGGGGAGCTGTTTTTT. Its translation: CASSEYRGRAGLTGELFF.

This rearrangement joins TRBV7-2 to TRBJ1-5; no clear D gene. The CDR3 spans 14 residues. CDR1 is SGHTA, CDR2 FQGNSA, per germline. V was pared by 0 bases and J by 4 bases, with 7 bases between. The CDR3 DNA is TGTGCCAGCAGCTTAGCAACGAGGAATCAGCCCCAGCATTTT. This codes for CASSLATRNQPQHF.

The CDR3 protein is CASSLRPDRVAYGYTF. In DNA form, the CDR3 reads TGTGCCAGCAGCCTCCGTCCCGACAGGGTTGCCTATGGCTACACCTTC. This sequence joins TRBV11-2 and TRBJ1-2; TRBD1 agrees at 7 bases. CDR3 length: 16 amino acids. J lost 4 bases, V lost 5 bases, and 13 bases had no gene match. Germline V gene data show CDR1 as SGHAT and CDR2 as FQNNGV.

The rearrangement joins TRBV7-3 to TRBJ1-2; 7 bases are a match to TRBD1. CDR3 length equals 14 residues. V gave up 5 bases and J gave up 3 bases; unmatched junction bases: 6. The V gene's germline CDR1 is SGHTA and CDR2 FQGTGA. The CDR3: CASSPPGTDYGYTF. CDR3 coding DNA: TGTGCCAGCAGCCCCCCCGGGACAGACTATGGCTACACCTTC.

The CDR3 sequence: CASSDGPRGETQYF. The CDR3 nucleotides are TGTGCCAGCAGCGACGGCCCTAGAGGAGAGACCCAGTACTTC. This chain connects TRBV5-6 to TRBJ2-5; D remains unclear. The V end was cut by 4 bases, the J end by 4 bases, with 14 bases between. The CDR3 extends over 14 amino acids. Germline CDR1 reads SGHDT; CDR2 reads YYEEEE.

The chain combines TRBV21-1 with TRBJ1-5. TRBV21-1 has pseudogene status. The CDR3 length is 16 residues. For the CDR3, the DNA is TGTGCCAGCAGCAAAGCATGGCGGATTAGCAATCAGCCCCAGCATTTT. Its protein product is CASSKAWRISNQPQHF.

The chain recombines TRBV7-9 with TRBJ1-6; 7 positions agree with TRBD1. CDR1 is SEHNR and CDR2 is FQNEAQ in the germline V gene (reference sequence). This CDR3 is built from 15 residues. V lost 1 base, J lost 10 bases, and 7 bases stayed unmatched. The CDR3 reads CASSLVSQGESPLHF. In DNA form, the CDR3 reads TGTGCCAGCAGCTTAGTCTCGCAGGGGGAATCACCCCTCCACTTT.

The V gene is TRBV5-4, the J gene TRBJ1-1; D remains unclear. Per the germline V gene, CDR1 is SGHNT and CDR2 is YYREEE (reference sequence). V dropped 0 bases and J dropped 0 bases, with 3 bases sitting between them. The CDR3 has 13 amino acids. The CDR3 here is CASSLDLNTEAFF. CDR3 DNA sequence: TGTGCCAGCAGCTTGGATCTGAACACTGAAGCTTTCTTT.

In its sample, this clone was seen a few times. The chain uses TRBV9 and TRBJ1-3; D uncertain. Looked up from germline, CDR1 is SGDLS and CDR2 is YYNGEE. Deletions cut 3 bases from V and 1 base from J, with 14 bases between. The CDR3 has 16 residues. This CDR3 reads CASSATVGESGNTIYF. The CDR3 DNA reads as TGTGCCAGCAGCGCTACGGTTGGGGAGTCTGGAAACACCATATATTTT. Full variable domain (remainder filled in from reference TRBV9 and TRBJ1-3): DSGVTQTPKHLITATGQRVTLRCSPRSGDLSVYWYQQSLDQGLQFLIQYYNGEERAKGNILERFSAQQFPDLHSELNLSSLELGDSALYFCASSATVGESGNTIYFGEGSWLTVV.

The gene calls are TRBV10-3 and TRBJ2-5; TRBD2 might be the D (6 bases). Trimming took off 6 bases at V and 3 bases at J, with 14 bases between the two ends. This CDR3 region has 14 residues. Germline-derived CDR1 and CDR2 are ENHRY and SYGVKD. The CDR3 protein is CAISPGTDEETQYF. The DNA for the CDR3 is TGTGCCATCAGCCCCGGGACTGACGAAGAGACCCAGTACTTC.

The chain combines TRBV27 with TRBJ2-3; D ambiguous. The length of the CDR3 is 14 residues. Looked up from germline, CDR1 is MNHEY and CDR2 is SMNVEV (reference sequence). Deletions cut 2 bases from V and 3 bases from J, with 9 bases between. The CDR3 reads CASSLGLSTDTQYF. The CDR3 nucleotides are TGTGCCAGCAGTTTAGGGTTGTCGACAGATACGCAGTATTTT.

The gene calls are TRBV6-1 and TRBJ2-4; 9 nucleotides agree with TRBD1. The ends lost 5 bases at V and 0 bases at J; junction bases unmatched: 2. The CDR3 spans 15 residues. The germline gives CDR1 MNHNS, CDR2 SASEGT. The CDR3 here is CASSTGGRAKNIQYF. The CDR3, as DNA: TGTGCCAGCAGTACAGGGGGCAGAGCCAAAAACATTCAGTACTTC.

The chain uses TRBV4-3 and TRBJ1-2, with unresolved D. This CDR3 contains 15 residues. V dropped 1 base and J dropped 0 bases, with 9 bases sitting between them. Germline CDR1 is LGHNA and CDR2 is YSLEER. The CDR3 here is CASSQAPGANYGYTF. CDR3 DNA sequence: TGCGCCAGCAGCCAAGCTCCAGGCGCTAACTATGGCTACACCTTC.

This chain uses TRBV2 with TRBJ2-5; D unclear. V lost 11 bases, J lost 6 bases, and 13 bases lay in between. The CDR3 extends over 11 amino acids. Germline V gives CDR1 SNHLY, CDR2 FYNNEI. The CDR3 nucleotides are TGTGCCGCAGCAGTTGGGCAGACCCAGTACTTC. Protein product: CAAAVGQTQYF.

This chain connects TRBV5-6 to TRBJ1-5; no definite D call. Between the trimmed V and J ends, which lost 4 bases and 3 bases, there was a span of 11 bases. CDR3 size: 14 residues. From germline, CDR1 is SGHDT and CDR2 YYEEEE. The CDR3 nucleotides are TGTGCCAGCAGCCTGGGGTATTACAATCAGCCCCAGCATTTT. This encodes CASSLGYYNQPQHF.

This chain uses TRBV27 with TRBJ2-5; D not resolved. Germline V gene sequence: CDR1 MNHEY, CDR2 SMNVEV (reference sequence). V was trimmed by 5 bases and J by 2 bases, leaving 15 bases between them. CDR3 length: 15 residues. The CDR3 nucleotides are TGTGCCAGCAGTCTACGTACCCCCCCACAAGAGACCCAGTACTTC. This sequence encodes CASSLRTPPQETQYF.

This clone was found once. This chain joins TRBV18 and TRBJ2-5, with D tentatively TRBD1 or TRBD2 (6 bases each). The end of the DNA is better explained by TRBJ2-7, so the J call may be wrong. This CDR3 contains 14 residues. The germline CDR1 and CDR2 sequences are KGHSH and LQKENI. CDR3 sequence reads: CASSPLEGGYEQYF. The CDR3 DNA is TGTGCCAGCTCACCACTTGAGGGGGGCTACGAGCAGTACTTC.

V and J are TRBV7-2 and TRBJ1-2, with 8 bases fitting TRBD1. Per germline, CDR1 SGHTA and CDR2 FQGNSA. V was pared by 5 bases and J by 5 bases, with 7 bases of the junction left unmatched. This CDR3 has 14 residues. In DNA form, the CDR3 reads TGTGCCAGCAGCGCCCGAACAGGGGGGTATGGCTACACCTTC. Its translation: CASSARTGGYGYTF.

The rearrangement links TRBV7-2 to TRBJ2-1; 13 nucleotides line up with TRBD2. The trim removed 5 bases at V and 5 bases at J, leaving 3 bases unmatched. Germline CDR1 and CDR2: SGHTA and FQGNSA. The CDR3 totals 15 residues. CDR3 DNA: TGTGCCAGCAGCCAGGGACTAGCGGGGAACAATGAGCAGTTCTTC. Translation: CASSQGLAGNNEQFF.

In DNA, the CDR3 is TGCAGCGTTGTACAGCGGGCGAACACCGGGGAGCTGTTTTTT. Translating it yields CSVVQRANTGELFF. The chain joins TRBV29-1 to TRBJ2-2, with D maybe TRBD2 (6 bases). Deletions cut 4 bases from V and 0 bases from J, with 9 bases between. The CDR3 loop spans 14 amino acids. Germline CDR1 is SQVTM and CDR2 is ANQGSEA.

This rearrangement joins TRBV4-2 to TRBJ1-4, with TRBD1 as a possible D gene (6 bases). Per germline, CDR1 LGHNA and CDR2 YNFKEQ. Trimming removed 1 base at V and 8 bases at J, with 23 bases between. This CDR3 contains 18 residues. CDR3 region: CASSQGLRVGGLWEKLFF. The CDR3 nucleotides are TGTGCCAGCAGCCAAGGTCTGAGAGTGGGGGGCCTTTGGGAAAAACTGTTTTTT.

The rearrangement joins TRBV11-2 to TRBJ2-6; TRBD2 aligns across 8 bases. With 5 bases clipped from V and 0 bases from J, the junction kept 6 bases outside the gene matches. The CDR3 covers 17 residues. Looked up from germline, CDR1 is SGHAT and CDR2 is FQNNGV. The CDR3 coding sequence is TGTGCCAGCAGCCCGACTAGCGTGAGCTCTGGGGCCAACGTCCTGACTTTC. Its protein product is CASSPTSVSSGANVLTF.

This chain uses TRBV10-1 with TRBJ2-3; 9 bases agree with TRBD2. Germline V CDR1 and CDR2: WNHNN, SYGVQD (reference sequence). Unmatched junction bases numbered 5, after V lost 1 base and J lost 6 bases. This CDR3 has 15 amino acids. CDR3 loop: CASSELVAGADTQYF. The CDR3 coding sequence is TGCGCCAGCAGTGAGTTGGTAGCGGGAGCTGATACGCAGTATTTT.

The chain has TRBV6-6 and TRBJ1-2; no clear D gene. Trimming took 2 bases from V and 3 from J, leaving 7 bases between them. Germline-derived CDR1 and CDR2 are MNHNY and SVGAGI (reference sequence). The CDR3 has 13 residues. CDR3 amino acids: CASSYREDYGYTF. Here the CDR3 DNA reads TGTGCCAGCAGTTACAGGGAGGACTATGGCTACACCTTC.

Here the CDR3 DNA reads TGTGCCATCAGTTTAACGACAGCTAGCACAGATACGCAGTATTTT. Protein: CAISLTTASTDTQYF. The chain couples TRBV10-3 to TRBJ2-3; TRBD1 might be the D (5 bases). There are 15 residues in the CDR3. V lost 5 bases and J lost 0, with 12 bases in between. Germline values: CDR1 ENHRY, CDR2 SYGVKD.

The V call is TRBV6-5, the J call TRBJ1-5, with D uncertain. Germline V gene data show CDR1 as MNHEY and CDR2 as SVGAGI. The CDR3 loop spans 13 amino acids. V dropped 3 bases and J dropped 9 bases, with 12 bases sitting between them. The CDR3 reads CASSYEVGRPQHF. Written as DNA, the CDR3 is TGTGCCAGCAGTTATGAGGTCGGACGGCCCCAGCATTTT.

DNA of the CDR3: TGTGCCAGCAGCTTGTTCTTCAGGAACACTGAAGCTTTCTTT. Translation gives CASSLFFRNTEAFF. The gene calls are TRBV5-5 and TRBJ1-1; D call uncertain. The CDR3 contains 14 residues. V lost 1 base, J lost 1 base, and 8 bases lay in between. Germline V gene data show CDR1 as SGHKS and CDR2 as YYEKEE (reference sequence).